These 25 T cell receptor beta chains came from one sample sequenced in a study of OX40 agonist ivuxolimab in advanced cancers. Sequencing was performed with immunoSEQ multiplex PCR; in TCRdb, only in-frame clones are kept and a portion is missing. This table has about 48,000 clones, about 81% appearing once. Sequences were derived from CD4+ or CD8+ T cells sorted from blood, sampled in a trial of the OX40 agonist ivuxolimab. These receptors came from an adult with an advanced solid tumor such as melanoma, head and neck, liver or kidney cancer.

The rearrangement uses TRBV11-1 and TRBJ2-7; 7 bases line up with TRBD1. The V gene's germline CDR1 is SGHAT and CDR2 FQDESV (reference sequence). V shed 1 base, J shed 7 bases, and the junction held 10 bases outside the gene matches. This CDR3 is built from 15 residues. CDR3 amino acids: CASSLEDRTYGEQYF. As DNA, the CDR3 is TGTGCCAGCAGCTTAGAGGACAGGACCTACGGGGAGCAGTACTTC.

The J gene is TRBJ2-2, the V gene TRBV6-5; 9 bases are a match to TRBD2. The CDR3 is 14 residues long. With 2 bases clipped from V and 9 bases from J, the junction kept 4 bases outside the gene matches. Germline V gene data show CDR1 as MNHEY and CDR2 as SVGAGI. The CDR3 nucleotides read TGTGCCAGCAGTTACCTAGCGGGGCACCGGGAGCTGTTTTTT. This encodes CASSYLAGHRELFF.

The rearrangement uses TRBV7-8 and TRBJ1-5, with D possibly being TRBD1 (5 bases). The V end lost 3 bases, the J end lost 3 bases, and 12 bases lay between the germline ends. This CDR3 is 15 amino acids long. The germline V gene has CDR1 SGHVS and CDR2 FQNEAQ. The CDR3 is CASSFLRVSNQPQHF. In DNA, the CDR3 is TGTGCCAGCAGCTTTCTCAGGGTATCCAATCAGCCCCAGCATTTT.

This clone was observed once. The chain carries TRBV21-1 and TRBJ1-5. TRBV21-1 is labeled a pseudogene. The CDR3 runs 15 residues. The CDR3, as DNA: TGTGCCAGCAGCCCAGAGGTCTCTGTGGCTCAGCCCCAGCATTTT. This translates into CASSPEVSVAQPQHF.

The CDR3 loop reads CASKSNRNYGYTF. The CDR3 DNA is TGTGCCAGCAAAAGTAACAGGAACTATGGCTACACCTTC. This chain joins TRBV2 and TRBJ1-2; weak D call: TRBD1 (5 bases). CDR1 and CDR2 (germline): SNHLY, FYNNEI. V was pared by 7 bases and J by 2 bases, with 11 bases between. CDR3 size: 13 residues.

This chain connects TRBV18 to TRBJ2-5, with D perhaps TRBD1 (6 bases). Trimming stripped 5 bases from V and 2 bases from J, with 9 bases between. CDR3 length: 13 residues. The germline CDR1 and CDR2 sequences are KGHSH and LQKENI. The chain's CDR3 is CASSDQGQETQYF. CDR3 DNA: TGTGCCAGCTCAGACCAGGGGCAAGAGACCCAGTACTTC.

This clone was observed a single time. The CDR3 DNA follows: TGTGCCAGCAGCCGAGCGGGACTAGCGGGCGCATACAATGAGCAGTTCTTC. This gives the protein CASSRAGLAGAYNEQFF. The chain recombines TRBV11-3 with TRBJ2-1, with 12 bases matching TRBD2. CDR1 SGHNT and CDR2 YENEEA come from the germline V gene. V lost 5 bases to trimming and J lost 4 bases; unmatched junction nucleotides: 9. This CDR3 is built from 17 residues.

The J gene is TRBJ1-1, the V gene TRBV4-2; D is unclear. The germline V gene has CDR1 LGHNA and CDR2 YNFKEQ. V lost 0 bases, J lost 6 bases, and 14 bases lay in between. CDR3 length equals 15 residues. The CDR3 reads CASSQDRVGVAEAFF. The CDR3 DNA sequence: TGTGCCAGCAGCCAAGATCGAGTGGGCGTCGCTGAAGCTTTCTTT.

The chain combines TRBV6-5 with TRBJ2-3, with D possibly matching TRBD2 (6 bases). The germline V and J ends were trimmed by 2 bases and 5 bases, with 14 bases remaining between them. Germline CDR1 reads MNHEY; CDR2 reads SVGAGI. The CDR3 spans 15 residues. This chain's CDR3 is CASSYPGVYGDTQYF. The DNA for the CDR3 is TGTGCCAGCAGTTACCCGGGAGTTTACGGAGATACGCAGTATTTT.

This chain connects TRBV15 to TRBJ1-3; D unresolved. V lost 0 bases, J lost 3 bases, and 6 bases lay in between. The germline V gene encodes CDR1 LNHNV and CDR2 YYDKDF (reference sequence). The CDR3 is made up of 14 amino acids. This CDR3 is CATSRDLVGNTIYF. CDR3 bases: TGTGCCACCAGCAGAGATCTGGTTGGAAACACCATATATTTT.

This sequence joins TRBV9 and TRBJ2-3; D assignment may be TRBD1 or TRBD2 (5 bases each). Germline values: CDR1 SGDLS, CDR2 YYNGEE. The V end was cut by 6 bases, the J end by 7 bases, with 18 bases between. CDR3 length equals 14 residues. This chain's CDR3 is CASTRDQATYTQYF. Here the CDR3 DNA reads TGTGCCAGCACCCGGGACCAAGCTACGTATACGCAGTATTTT. The variable domain in full, completed from reference TRBV9 and TRBJ2-3, reads DSGVTQTPKHLITATGQRVTLRCSPRSGDLSVYWYQQSLDQGLQFLIQYYNGEERAKGNILERFSAQQFPDLHSELNLSSLELGDSALYFCASTRDQATYTQYFGPGTRLTVL.

In the case of this clone: Within the sample, other DNA sequences also encode this same CDR3. In DNA form, the CDR3 reads TGTGCCAGCAGCCAAGGAGCGAGGAGTGAGACCCAGTACTTC. Translated, it gives CASSQGARSETQYF. The chain uses TRBV14 and TRBJ2-5; D unclear. V lost 1 base and J 5 bases, leaving 11 bases between the germline ends. CDR1 and CDR2 (germline): SGHDN, FVKESK. The CDR3 sequence is 14 residues long.

The chain links TRBV5-1 to TRBJ2-7, with D unclear. This CDR3 region has 14 residues. Per germline, CDR1 SGHRS and CDR2 YFSETQ. V lost 1 base to trimming and J lost 6 bases, with 14 bases between them. The CDR3 region is CASSLRRPPSEQYF. The CDR3 DNA reads as TGCGCCAGCAGCTTGCGGCGGCCCCCGAGCGAGCAGTACTTC. The whole variable domain, filled in from reference TRBV5-1 and TRBJ2-7, reads KAGVTQTPRYLIKTRGQQVTLSCSPISGHRSVSWYQQTPGQGLQFLFEYFSETQRNKGNFPGRFSGRQFSNSRSEMNVSTLELGDSALYLCASSLRRPPSEQYFGPGTRLTVT.

This chain uses TRBV29-1 with TRBJ2-3; 9 nucleotides agree with TRBD2. This CDR3 has 15 amino acids. Germline V gene sequence: CDR1 SQVTM, CDR2 ANQGSEA. V shed 4 bases and J 3 bases; nucleotides not matched to a gene: 8. The CDR3 protein is CSVGGASGETDTQYF. CDR3 nucleotide sequence: TGCAGCGTTGGCGGGGCTAGCGGGGAGACAGATACGCAGTATTTT.

The chain uses TRBV19 and TRBJ2-1, with 12 bases identical to TRBD2. From germline, CDR1 is LNHDA and CDR2 SQIVND (reference sequence). The CDR3 is 19 amino acids. V lost 5 bases to trimming and J lost 0 bases; unmatched junction nucleotides: 11. The CDR3 region is CASSPLGLAGDSSYNEQFF. CDR3 DNA sequence: TGTGCCAGTAGTCCCCTGGGACTAGCGGGCGACAGCTCCTACAATGAGCAGTTCTTC.

The chain combines TRBV7-3 with TRBJ2-3; D is ambiguous. The CDR3 sequence is 14 residues long. Trimming stripped 1 base from V and 2 bases from J, with 7 bases between. Germline-derived CDR1 and CDR2 are SGHTA and FQGTGA. The CDR3 DNA reads TGTGCCAGCAGCTTAAACTACCCCACAGATACGCAGTATTTT. This codes for CASSLNYPTDTQYF.

V gene TRBV5-1 combines with J gene TRBJ2-7; TRBD2 matches 7 bases. Germline loops: CDR1 SGHRS, CDR2 YFSETQ. This CDR3 is built from 15 residues. J was trimmed by 3 bases and V by 3 bases; bases with no gene match: 9. CDR3: CASSWRSGTIYEQYF. The CDR3 DNA reads TGCGCCAGCAGCTGGCGATCCGGGACTATCTACGAGCAGTACTTC.

CDR3 residues: CASSSGQGTNEKLFF. The CDR3 nucleotides read TGTGCCAGCAGTTCCGGACAGGGGACTAATGAAAAACTGTTTTTT. The rearrangement joins TRBV5-8 to TRBJ1-4; 9 nucleotides align to TRBD1. The CDR3 consists of 15 residues. From germline, CDR1 is SGHTS and CDR2 YDEGEE. The trim removed 5 bases at V and 2 bases at J, leaving 4 bases unmatched.

In DNA, the CDR3 is TGTGCCAGCAGCTTAGTTGGCCAGGCCTTCTATGGCTACACCTTC. This encodes CASSLVGQAFYGYTF. The rearrangement uses TRBV7-8 and TRBJ1-2; D is uncertain. Germline-derived CDR1 and CDR2 are SGHVS and FQNEAQ. The V end lost 1 base, the J end lost 4 bases, and 13 bases lay between the germline ends. The CDR3 runs to 15 residues.

The chain couples TRBV7-2 to TRBJ2-7, with no clear D. This CDR3 comprises 14 residues. V lost 5 bases and J 0 bases, leaving 11 bases between the germline ends. CDR1 is SGHTA and CDR2 is FQGNSA in the germline V gene. The DNA of the CDR3 is TGTGCCAGCAGCGATACATCTGGCTCCTACGAGCAGTACTTC. Protein sequence: CASSDTSGSYEQYF.

The chain is built from TRBV29-1 and TRBJ2-5, with TRBD1 as a possible D gene (6 bases). The CDR3 consists of 15 residues. V was shortened by 0 bases and J by 5 bases, with 16 bases between the two germline ends. The germline V gene has CDR1 SQVTM and CDR2 ANQGSEA. CDR3 in DNA: TGCAGCGTTGAAGATCGCGTTGGGGGCGGGGAGACCCAGTACTTC. This codes for CSVEDRVGGGETQYF.

This clone has only a few counts. CDR3 DNA: TGTGCCAGCAGTTATAACCTAGCTTCCTACGAGCAGTACTTC. Its translation: CASSYNLASYEQYF. The chain carries TRBV2 and TRBJ2-7; possible D gene TRBD2, 5 bases. V was trimmed by 5 bases and J by 1 base, leaving 12 bases between them. CDR1 is SNHLY, CDR2 FYNNEI, per germline. CDR3 length: 14 amino acids.

The CDR3 loop reads CSAGTSGSLGADTQYF. CDR3 DNA sequence: TGCAGCGCCGGGACTAGCGGGAGCCTTGGCGCAGATACGCAGTATTTT. The chain has TRBV29-1 and TRBJ2-3; the match to TRBD2 covers 14 bases. The trim removed 7 bases at V and 4 bases at J, leaving 10 bases unmatched. This CDR3 region has 16 residues. The germline gives CDR1 SQVTM, CDR2 ANQGSEA.

The chain links TRBV7-8 to TRBJ1-5, with D possibly being TRBD1 (5 bases). Trimming shortened V by 5 bases and J by 7 bases, and 21 bases separated the two germline ends. Germline CDR1 and CDR2: SGHVS and FQNEAQ. The length of the CDR3 is 16 residues. The CDR3 nucleotides are TGTGCCAGCAGCCTACCTCCCTGGAGGTCAGGGCAGCCCCAGCATTTT. This codes for CASSLPPWRSGQPQHF.

This clone is a singleton in its sample. V gene TRBV15 combines with J gene TRBJ2-1; 14 bases are shared with TRBD2. V gave up 0 bases and J gave up 15 bases; unmatched junction bases: 13. CDR3 length: 17 residues. Germline V gives CDR1 LNHNV, CDR2 YYDKDF (reference sequence). The CDR3 DNA is TGTGCCACCAGCAGAGATGCTGGCGGGACTAGCGGGAGTGCGACGTTCTTC. It specifies CATSRDAGGTSGSATFF.